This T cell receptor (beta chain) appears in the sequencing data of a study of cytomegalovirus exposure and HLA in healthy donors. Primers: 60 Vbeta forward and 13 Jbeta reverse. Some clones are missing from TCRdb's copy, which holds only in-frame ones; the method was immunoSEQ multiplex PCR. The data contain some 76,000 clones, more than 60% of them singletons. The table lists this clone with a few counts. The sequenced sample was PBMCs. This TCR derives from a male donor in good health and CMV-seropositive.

This CDR3 reads CASSMGQGRGEKLFF. For the CDR3, the DNA is TGTGCCAGTAGTATGGGACAGGGGAGGGGCGAAAAACTGTTTTTT. The chain recombines TRBV19 with TRBJ1-4; 10 nucleotides align to TRBD1. J was trimmed by 8 bases and V by 3 bases; bases with no gene match: 6. Germline values: CDR1 LNHDA, CDR2 SQIVND (reference sequence). CDR3 length equals 15 residues.